These 30 T cell receptor beta chains were sequenced from one sample in a study of blood T cell repertoires in COVID-19. TCRdb's table, derived via immunoSEQ multiplex PCR, lists solely in-frame clones and lacks some. The sample holds roughly 250,000 clones, about 85% seen once. What was sequenced was peripheral blood. The receptors originated from a human donor with COVID-19, enrolled during active disease. The donor label of this sample is uncertain.

V usage is TRBV12-3 or TRBV12-4 and J usage is TRBJ2-7; no clear D. V lost 2 bases and J 1 base, leaving 6 bases between the germline ends. CDR3 length: 13 residues. CDR3 sequence (DNA): TGTGCCAGCAGTTTAACTTCTTCCTACGAGCAGTACTTC. Translated: CASSLTSSYEQYF.

The chain joins TRBV9 to TRBJ2-7, with 12 bases that match TRBD1. CDR3 size: 16 residues. The germline V gene encodes CDR1 SGDLS and CDR2 YYNGEE. V lost 4 bases to trimming and J lost 7 bases; unmatched junction nucleotides: 12. The chain's CDR3 is CASSPGGTGGAEEQYF. The CDR3 DNA sequence: TGTGCCAGCAGCCCGGGGGGGACAGGGGGCGCGGAAGAGCAGTACTTC.

The rearrangement uses TRBV6-4 and TRBJ2-7; TRBD1 matches at 7 bases. V dropped 5 bases and J dropped 2; count of bases not matched to a gene: 12. The CDR3 runs 16 residues. Germline-derived CDR1 and CDR2 are MRHNA and SNTAGT. DNA for the CDR3: TGTGCCAGCAGTCGTGGCGTCGACAGGGACCCCTACGAGCAGTACTTC. Protein product: CASSRGVDRDPYEQYF.

The V and J genes are TRBV2 and TRBJ1-1, with 9 nucleotides matching TRBD1. Germline V gives CDR1 SNHLY, CDR2 FYNNEI. The CDR3 contains 15 residues. Germline trimming cut 4 bases from V and 1 base from J; bases unmatched to any gene: 4. CDR3 amino acids: CASSVQGAGNTEAFF. CDR3 DNA: TGTGCCAGCAGTGTACAGGGGGCTGGGAACACTGAAGCTTTCTTT.

This clone was seen more than once but under ten times. V and J are TRBV4-3 and TRBJ2-1, with 9 bases matching TRBD1. CDR3 length equals 16 residues. Germline CDR1 LGHNA, CDR2 YSLEER. The trim removed 4 bases at V and 6 bases at J, leaving 10 bases unmatched. This chain's CDR3 is CASSRVGDRALNEQFF. The DNA for the CDR3 is TGCGCCAGCAGCCGGGTGGGGGACAGGGCCCTCAATGAGCAGTTCTTC.

This chain uses TRBV19 with TRBJ1-2; 10 bases map to TRBD1. This CDR3 region has 14 residues. V lost 7 bases to trimming and J lost 4 bases; unmatched junction nucleotides: 6. CDR1 and CDR2 (germline): LNHDA, SQIVND (reference sequence). The CDR3 is CASIDGQGVYGYTF. CDR3 in DNA: TGTGCCAGTATCGATGGACAGGGGGTCTATGGCTACACCTTC.

Here the CDR3 reads CASSSPTRTNEQFF. The CDR3 region has the DNA TGTGCCAGCAGTTCCCCGACTAGAACCAATGAGCAGTTCTTC. The chain is built from TRBV27 and TRBJ2-1; tentative D call: TRBD2 (6 bases). The germline CDR1 and CDR2 sequences are MNHEY and SMNVEV (reference sequence). V gave up 4 bases and J gave up 6 bases, with 13 bases separating them. The CDR3 has 14 residues.

This clone has only one observation. This sequence joins TRBV12-3 or TRBV12-4 and TRBJ1-5, with D possibly matching TRBD1 (5 bases). The V gene lost 6 bases and the J gene lost 6 bases, with 9 bases spanning the gap. This CDR3 contains 12 residues. The CDR3 here is CASSSTGQPQHF. The CDR3 DNA sequence: TGTGCCAGCAGCTCCACAGGTCAGCCCCAGCATTTT.

The chain couples TRBV6-5 to TRBJ1-1; 9 nucleotides match TRBD1. The V gene end was trimmed by 6 bases and the J gene end by 6 bases; junction bases not matched to a gene: 8. CDR1 is MNHEY and CDR2 is SVGAGI in the germline V gene. The CDR3 totals 14 residues. The CDR3 bases are TGTGCCAGCAGAGTCGACAGGGGGGGAGCTGAAGCTTTCTTT. It specifies CASRVDRGGAEAFF.

This chain uses TRBV2 with TRBJ2-7; 10 bases align to TRBD2. The V gene end was trimmed by 6 bases and the J gene end by 9 bases; junction bases not matched to a gene: 17. The CDR3 consists of 16 residues. Germline values: CDR1 SNHLY, CDR2 FYNNEI. The CDR3 protein is CASRLSAGLANPGQYF. The CDR3 DNA reads as TGTGCCAGCAGACTCTCGGCGGGACTAGCGAACCCAGGGCAGTACTTC.

V is TRBV18 and J is TRBJ2-7, with 9 bases that match TRBD2. This CDR3 spans 17 amino acids. Germline V gene sequence: CDR1 KGHSH, CDR2 LQKENI. The V and J ends lost 2 bases and 6 bases, in that order; junction bases with no gene match: 14. In DNA form, the CDR3 reads TGTGCCAGCTCACCAAGGGGACTAGCTATTCTCCCTCTCGAGCAGTACTTC. Translation: CASSPRGLAILPLEQYF.

The rearrangement joins TRBV20-1 to TRBJ2-5; 12 nucleotides line up with TRBD2. Looked up from germline, CDR1 is DFQATT and CDR2 is SNEGSKA (reference sequence). Germline trimming cut 3 bases from V and 9 bases from J; bases unmatched to any gene: 11. The CDR3 is made up of 15 amino acids. This CDR3 reads CSASARASGRGSQYF. The DNA for the CDR3 is TGCAGTGCTAGTGCCCGCGCTAGCGGGAGGGGATCCCAGTACTTC.

V and J are TRBV6-5 and TRBJ1-2; perhaps TRBD1 as D (5 bases). This CDR3 spans 12 amino acids. The V and J ends lost 7 bases and 3 bases respectively, with 9 bases between them. Germline-derived CDR1 and CDR2 are MNHEY and SVGAGI. Here the CDR3 reads CASTPGYYGYTF. The CDR3 region has the DNA TGTGCCAGCACTCCAGGGTACTATGGCTACACCTTC.

This clone was recorded a few times. This chain uses TRBV27 with TRBJ1-1, with D possibly matching TRBD1 (5 bases). Germline CDR1 is MNHEY and CDR2 is SMNVEV (reference sequence). The CDR3 runs to 12 residues. The CDR3 bases are TGTCACGCAGGGCCTATGAACACTGAAGCTTTCTTT. Encoded protein: CHAGPMNTEAFF.

The chain joins TRBV7-9 to TRBJ1-1, with a tentative D call TRBD1 (5 bases). This CDR3 is 14 amino acids long. Germline CDR1 and CDR2: SEHNR and FQNEAQ (reference sequence). Between the trimmed V and J ends, which lost 1 base and 2 bases, there was a span of 8 bases. The CDR3 coding sequence is TGTGCCAGCAGCTTAGGGGGCCGTAACACTGAAGCTTTCTTT. Protein: CASSLGGRNTEAFF.

This clone was counted once. The chain employs TRBV5-4 and TRBJ2-5; 7 bases agree with TRBD2. This CDR3 spans 16 amino acids. Germline values: CDR1 SGHNT, CDR2 YYREEE (reference sequence). V was pared by 5 bases and J by 1 base, with 11 bases of the junction left unmatched. CDR3 residues: CASRGGGESVQETQYF. The CDR3 DNA reads as TGTGCCAGCAGGGGCGGGGGTGAGAGCGTCCAAGAGACCCAGTACTTC. Together with reference TRBV5-4 and TRBJ2-5, the CDR3 gives the full variable domain: ETGVTQSPTHLIKTRGQQVTLRCSSQSGHNTVSWYQQALGQGPQFIFQYYREEENGRGNFPPRFSGLQFPNYSSELNVNALELDDSALYLCASRGGGESVQETQYFGPGTRLLVL.

The chain uses TRBV6-1 and TRBJ2-3; 9 bases are a match to TRBD2. The CDR3 spans 20 residues. Germline CDR1 MNHNS, CDR2 SASEGT. The trim removed 2 bases at V and 1 base at J, leaving 16 bases unmatched. In DNA, the CDR3 is TGTGCCAGCAGTGAAAGGGTCTTGACTAGCGGAGCCCCCCGCACAGATACGCAGTATTTT. This translates into CASSERVLTSGAPRTDTQYF.

J is TRBJ2-1 and V is TRBV7-6, with TRBD2 matching 9 bases. The CDR3 totals 16 residues. The V segment lost 5 bases and the J segment 5 bases; nucleotides outside the gene matches: 10. Germline V CDR1 and CDR2: SGHVS, FNYEAQ. CDR3 region: CASSPISGRPNNEQFF. The CDR3 coding sequence is TGTGCCAGCAGCCCGATCAGCGGGAGGCCGAACAATGAGCAGTTCTTC. Looking up the rest from reference TRBV7-6 and TRBJ2-1 gives the full variable domain: GAGVSQSPRYKVTKRGQDVALRCDPISGHVSLYWYRQALGQGPEFLTYFNYEAQQDKSGLPNDRFSAERPEGSISTLTIQRTEQRDSAMYRCASSPISGRPNNEQFFGPGTRLTVL.

The chain couples TRBV11-1 to TRBJ1-1; 10 nucleotides agree with TRBD1. After removal of 5 bases from V and 4 bases from J, the junction contained 10 bases not matched to a gene. The CDR3 is 16 amino acids. From germline, CDR1 is SGHAT and CDR2 FQDESV (reference sequence). CDR3 in DNA: TGTGCCAGCAGCCCGACAGGGGGCGAGGTAAGCACTGAAGCTTTCTTT. This translates into CASSPTGGEVSTEAFF.

In the case of this clone: At the DNA level, this CDR3 is encoded by other sequences in the same sample as well. V gene TRBV18 combines with J gene TRBJ2-2, with D hard to call. Germline V CDR1 and CDR2: KGHSH, LQKENI. This CDR3 has 13 residues. V lost 2 bases and J 5 bases, leaving 6 bases between the germline ends. CDR3 loop: CASSPSVTGELFF. The CDR3 DNA sequence: TGTGCCAGCTCACCATCGGTAACCGGGGAGCTGTTTTTT.

The chain has TRBV6-5 and TRBJ2-5; 7 nucleotides align to TRBD2. This CDR3 is built from 16 residues. After removal of 4 bases from V and 5 bases from J, the junction contained 13 bases not matched to a gene. Germline CDR1 reads MNHEY; CDR2 reads SVGAGI. The CDR3 sequence is CASSFLGGQGGETQYF. CDR3 nucleotide sequence: TGTGCCAGCAGTTTTCTTGGCGGCCAGGGAGGGGAGACCCAGTACTTC.

The gene calls are TRBV9 and TRBJ2-1; 11 nucleotides agree with TRBD2. J lost 3 bases, V lost 4 bases, and 6 bases had no gene match. Germline values: CDR1 SGDLS, CDR2 YYNGEE. There are 16 residues in the CDR3. This chain's CDR3 is CASSSRLAGFYNEQFF. CDR3 nucleotides: TGTGCCAGCAGCTCACGACTAGCGGGGTTCTACAATGAGCAGTTCTTC.

This clone appeared once. The gene calls are TRBV4-2 and TRBJ2-3; 9 bases map to TRBD2. Germline trimming cut 0 bases from V and 2 bases from J; bases unmatched to any gene: 12. The CDR3 runs 19 residues. Germline CDR1 reads LGHNA; CDR2 reads YNFKEQ. The chain's CDR3 is CASSQDLFGASGVTDTQYF. The CDR3 DNA sequence: TGTGCCAGCAGCCAAGATCTGTTTGGGGCTAGCGGGGTCACAGATACGCAGTATTTT.

The rearrangement links TRBV29-1 to TRBJ2-7; a weak D match, TRBD1 (6 bases). Germline CDR1 is SQVTM and CDR2 is ANQGSEA. This CDR3 is 13 amino acids long. V was cut by 5 bases and J by 3 bases, with 14 bases left in between. The CDR3 DNA reads as TGCAGCGTTCTCCAGGGACAAGGCTACGAGCAGTACTTC. Protein: CSVLQGQGYEQYF.

CDR3 loop: CATSDHDGQETQYF. CDR3 sequence (DNA): TGTGCCACCAGTGACCATGACGGGCAAGAGACCCAGTACTTC. The V and J genes are TRBV24-1 and TRBJ2-5; D ambiguous. The CDR3 runs to 14 residues. The V gene's germline CDR1 is KGHDR and CDR2 SFDVKD. Trimming took 4 bases from V and 2 from J, leaving 10 bases between them.

This clone was observed at least ten times. One junction end disagrees with the germline gene, perhaps due to a read error. The chain carries TRBV7-7 and TRBJ2-1, with 8 bases identical to TRBD2. This CDR3 has 18 amino acids. Per the germline V gene, CDR1 is SSHAT and CDR2 is FNYEAQ (reference sequence). The CDR3 coding sequence is TGTGCTAGCAGCTTACTAGTATCCGGGACTAGGGGAGTTGGTGAGCAGTTCTTC. Translated: CASSLLVSGTRGVGEQFF.

The chain couples TRBV10-2 to TRBJ1-6, with D perhaps TRBD1 (6 bases). Trimming stripped 4 bases from V and 7 bases from J, with 11 bases between. Germline V lookup: CDR1 WSHSY, CDR2 SAAADI. The CDR3 runs 14 residues. CDR3 region: CASSAEQGNSPLHF. The CDR3 DNA follows: TGCGCCAGCAGTGCAGAACAGGGAAATTCACCCCTCCACTTT.

This clone has only a few counts. The V and J genes are TRBV19 and TRBJ1-2; 12 bases line up with TRBD1. This CDR3 is built from 16 residues. The V and J ends lost 5 bases and 3 bases, in that order; junction bases with no gene match: 7. Germline-derived CDR1 and CDR2 are LNHDA and SQIVND (reference sequence). The DNA of the CDR3 is TGTGCCAGTAGTTCGACCGGGACAGGGGGCGACTATGGCTACACCTTC. Encoded protein: CASSSTGTGGDYGYTF.

This clone was seen only once. This chain connects TRBV5-6 to TRBJ1-2, with a possible D match to TRBD1 (5 bases). CDR1 SGHDT and CDR2 YYEEEE come from the germline V gene. The CDR3 has 13 residues. Trimming stripped 4 bases from V and 7 bases from J, with 14 bases between. The CDR3 reads CASSQTGGSGYTF. CDR3 in DNA: TGTGCCAGCAGCCAAACCGGGGGGAGTGGCTACACCTTC.

This rearrangement joins TRBV18 to TRBJ1-2; TRBD1 aligns across 7 bases. The CDR3 sequence is 16 residues long. Germline-derived CDR1 and CDR2 are KGHSH and LQKENI. V shed 4 bases and J 8 bases; nucleotides not matched to a gene: 16. In nucleotides, the CDR3 is TGTGCCAGCTCACGAGGACAGGAGGACTTCTTGTGGGGCTACACCTTC. It codes for CASSRGQEDFLWGYTF.